This TCR beta chain was sequenced in a study of beta chain features in type 1 diabetes. Concerning this clone itself: Antigen unknown.

Expressed TCRB transcripts were sequenced because the entire RNA isolate underwent reverse transcription. Profiled with immunoSEQ multiplex PCR; TCRdb holds only in-frame clones, not every one. The data hold some 190,000 clones, with approximately 8.4% observed a single time. Study observations and caveats: TCRB CDR3 length was moderately but significantly reduced in all four CD4+ subsets of Type 1 diabetes patients.

Sorting of CD4+ naive, central memory, regulatory and stem cell-like memory cells was performed via CD45RO/CCR7/CD25/CD127/CD95/CD27. The TCR was taken from a man aged 18 to 30 with type 1 diabetes. Sequenced input: central memory CD4+ T cells from blood.

CDR3 bases: TGCAGTTCGACTCAGCAAGATGGCTACACCTTC. Translating gives CSSTQQDGYTF. The chain employs TRBV20-1 and TRBJ1-2; no clear D. V was shortened by 8 bases and J by 6 bases, with 13 bases between the two germline ends. CDR1 is DFQATT and CDR2 is SNEGSKA in the germline V gene (reference sequence). The CDR3 is 11 residues long.